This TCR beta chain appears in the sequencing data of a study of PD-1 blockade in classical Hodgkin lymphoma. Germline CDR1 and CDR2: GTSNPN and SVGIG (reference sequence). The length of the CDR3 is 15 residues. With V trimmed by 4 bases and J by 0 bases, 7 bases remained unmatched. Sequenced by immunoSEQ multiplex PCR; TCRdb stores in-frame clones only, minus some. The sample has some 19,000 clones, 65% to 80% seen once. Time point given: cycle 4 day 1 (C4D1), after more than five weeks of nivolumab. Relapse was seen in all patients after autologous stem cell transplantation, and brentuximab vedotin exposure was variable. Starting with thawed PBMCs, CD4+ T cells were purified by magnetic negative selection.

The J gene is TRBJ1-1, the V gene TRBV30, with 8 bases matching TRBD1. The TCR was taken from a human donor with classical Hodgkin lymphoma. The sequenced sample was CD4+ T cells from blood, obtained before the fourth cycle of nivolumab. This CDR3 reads CAWTRTGSMNTEAFF. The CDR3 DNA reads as TGTGCCTGGACTCGGACAGGGTCCATGAACACTGAAGCTTTCTTT. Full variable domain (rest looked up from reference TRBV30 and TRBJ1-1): SQTIHQWPATLVQPVGSPLSLECTVEGTSNPNLYWYRQAAGRGLQLLFYSVGIGQISSEVPQNLSASRPQDRQFILSSKKLLLSDSGFYLCAWTRTGSMNTEAFFGQGTRLTVV.